This T cell receptor (beta chain) is from a study of T cell changes during pregnancy in multiple sclerosis. TCRdb's copy holds only in-frame clones and misses some; the assay was immunoSEQ multiplex PCR. The sample includes tens of thousands of clones, approximately 94% of them seen just once. The germline V and J ends were trimmed by 4 bases and 2 bases, with 17 bases remaining between them. Germline V gene sequence: CDR1 MNHEY, CDR2 SMNVEV (reference sequence). The CDR3 runs to 16 residues. The receptor comes from a female donor with multiple sclerosis, enrolled in a pregnancy study. The sequencing here drew on CD8+ T cells from peripheral blood mononuclear cells, taken in the first trimester of pregnancy. V usage is TRBV27 and J usage is TRBJ2-5; perhaps TRBD1 as D (6 bases). The CDR3 DNA reads as TGTGCCAGCAGTTCCGCCGGACAGCCACCTCAAGAGACCCAGTACTTC. It codes for CASSSAGQPPQETQYF.